This record looks at one TCR beta chain sequence and its context. No antigen is known for it. The junction departs from germline at one end; a sequencing error may be responsible. PCR employed 60 Vbeta and 13 Jbeta primers. TCRdb's table, derived via immunoSEQ multiplex PCR, lists solely in-frame clones and lacks some. The data contain tens of thousands of clones, 70% to 85% of them singletons. This sample was taken from a study of cytomegalovirus exposure and HLA in healthy donors. Study summary: Samples from HLA-typed donors yielded around 79 million unique TCRs in an early data release.

Germline CDR1 is SSHAT and CDR2 is FNYEAQ (reference sequence). The CDR3 runs 16 residues. Whole-study findings and limits: Later analysis demonstrated an association between a missense DCLRE1C variant and TCR beta V- and J-gene trimming. There were some public TCRs occurring in many donors, but most TCR sequences were rare.

This TCR was sampled from a man younger than 35 in good health and CMV-seronegative. The rearrangement uses TRBV7-7 and TRBJ2-5; 8 positions match TRBD2. Sequencing was performed on PBMCs. The CDR3 DNA sequence: TGTGCTAGCAGCCGCTCCTGGCGGGGGGCCGGGGAGACCCAGTACTTC. Translating it yields CASSRSWRGAGETQYF.